These 26 T cell receptor beta chains came from one sample sequenced in a study of early T cells in non-severe SARS-CoV-2 infection. Each CDR3 protein gets one entry after TCRdb re-called the 5' RACE reads with MiXCR. The sample yields more than 45,000 distinct CDR3 sequences, around 12% seen once. Sequencing was performed on whole blood. The receptors derive from an adult who was a healthcare worker with PCR-confirmed SARS-CoV-2 infection or an uninfected control (not recorded which).

The chain is built from TRBV20-1 and TRBJ2-2; the match to TRBD1 covers 8 bases. The germline V gene has CDR1 DFQATT and CDR2 SNEGSKA (reference sequence). V lost 5 bases and J lost 3; bases outside the gene matches: 5. The CDR3 totals 14 residues. CDR3 DNA sequence: TGCAGTGCTCAGGACAGGGTGCACACCGGGGAGCTGTTTTTT. Residues: CSAQDRVHTGELFF.

The table lists this clonotype with a few counts. The gene calls are TRBV6-5 and TRBJ2-1; 7 nucleotides match TRBD2. Looked up from germline, CDR1 is MNHEY and CDR2 is SVGAGI. The CDR3 is made up of 14 amino acids. J lost 4 bases, V lost 2 bases, and 2 bases had no gene match. The CDR3, as DNA: TGTGCCAGCAGTTACGGCGGGGGATACAATGAGCAGTTCTTC. Amino acids: CASSYGGGYNEQFF.

There are many counts of this clonotype. The J gene is TRBJ2-3, the V gene TRBV12-3 or TRBV12-4; TRBD2 matches 7 bases. The CDR3 has 16 amino acids. J was trimmed by 1 base and V by 6 bases; bases with no gene match: 10. The CDR3 DNA sequence: TGTGCCAGCAGCGAAAGGGCGGGAGAGGGCACAGATACGCAGTATTTT. This codes for CASSERAGEGTDTQYF.

The sample holds many counts of this clonotype. V usage is TRBV13 and J usage is TRBJ1-6; D is unresolved. The germline V gene encodes CDR1 PRHDT and CDR2 FYEKMQ (reference sequence). CDR3 length: 12 amino acids. The V end lost 5 bases, the J end lost 6 bases, and 5 bases lay between the germline ends. The CDR3 loop reads CASSLSNSPLHF. The CDR3 nucleotides are TGTGCCAGCAGCCTCAGTAATTCACCCCTCCACTTT.

In its sample, this clonotype was seen a few times. The chain employs TRBV5-1 and TRBJ2-1; 7 bases align to TRBD1. Germline V lookup: CDR1 SGHRS, CDR2 YFSETQ. This CDR3 contains 14 residues. J lost 8 bases, V lost 2 bases, and 7 bases had no gene match. The DNA for the CDR3 is TGCGCCAGCAGCTTAACAGGGGTTTGGGATGAGCAGTTCTTC. This encodes CASSLTGVWDEQFF.

This clonotype was found many times. This sequence joins TRBV7-9 and TRBJ2-3, with 10 bases identical to TRBD2. The CDR3 has 16 amino acids. V was clipped by 4 bases and J by 6 bases; unmatched bases: 10. In germline, CDR1 is SEHNR, CDR2 FQNEAQ (reference sequence). In DNA, the CDR3 is TGTGCCAGCAGCTGTCCCCTAGCGGGAGAATGCGATACGCAGTATTTT. Translation gives CASSCPLAGECDTQYF. The variable domain in full, with the rest retrieved from reference TRBV7-9 and TRBJ2-3, is DTGVSQNPRHKITKRGQNVTFRCDPISEHNRLYWYRQTLGQGPEFLTYFQNEAQLEKSRLLSDRFSAERPKGSFSTLEIQRTEQGDSAMYLCASSCPLAGECDTQYFGPGTRLTVL.

This clonotype came up many times. The chain recombines TRBV4-2 with TRBJ2-5; D is undetermined. The germline V gene encodes CDR1 LGHNA and CDR2 YNFKEQ. The V end lost 1 base, the J end lost 1 base, and 10 bases lay between the germline ends. The CDR3 contains 15 residues. The CDR3 spells CASSQVGVIQETQYF. The CDR3 DNA reads TGTGCCAGCAGCCAAGTTGGGGTAATCCAAGAGACCCAGTACTTC.

This clonotype was counted at least ten times. The CDR3 sequence: CASSPRGRGSYEQYF. CDR3 DNA sequence: TGTGCCAGCAGTCCGCGGGGCAGGGGTTCCTACGAGCAGTACTTC. The V gene is TRBV27, the J gene TRBJ2-7; D assignment may be TRBD1 or TRBD2 (6 bases each). The CDR3 sequence is 15 residues long. V lost 5 bases to trimming and J lost 1 base, with 15 bases between them. Per the germline V gene, CDR1 is MNHEY and CDR2 is SMNVEV (reference sequence).

CDR3 protein: CASRTGNPGHTQYF. CDR3 DNA: TGTGCCAGCAGGACGGGGAACCCCGGGCATACGCAGTATTTT. The V and J genes are TRBV7-9 and TRBJ2-3; D may be TRBD2 (5 bases). There are 14 residues in the CDR3. CDR1 is SEHNR and CDR2 is FQNEAQ in the germline V gene (reference sequence). Trimming took off 6 bases at V and 7 bases at J, with 17 bases between the two ends.

In its sample, this clonotype was seen a few times. This sequence joins TRBV9 and TRBJ1-1, with a possible D match to TRBD1 (5 bases). V gave up 0 bases and J gave up 4 bases, with 10 bases separating them. CDR1 and CDR2 (germline): SGDLS, YYNGEE. The CDR3 is 14 residues long. CDR3 sequence reads: CASSVARGGTEAFF. CDR3 nucleotides: TGTGCCAGCAGCGTAGCAAGGGGAGGCACTGAAGCTTTCTTT.

The V call is TRBV19, the J call TRBJ2-5; 14 bases fit TRBD2. This CDR3 has 16 amino acids. Germline V gene sequence: CDR1 LNHDA, CDR2 SQIVND (reference sequence). Trimming removed 3 bases from V and 5 bases from J; junction bases left unmatched: 5. The CDR3 DNA follows: TGTGCCAGTAGTATGGGACTAGCGGGAGCCACCGAGACCCAGTACTTC. This codes for CASSMGLAGATETQYF.

V usage is TRBV2 and J usage is TRBJ1-2; 11 bases fit TRBD1. After removal of 2 bases from V and 7 bases from J, the junction contained 6 bases not matched to a gene. Germline loops: CDR1 SNHLY, CDR2 FYNNEI. The CDR3 is 15 amino acids. DNA of the CDR3: TGTGCCAGCAGTGAATTAGGACAGGGGGCATCTGGCTACACCTTC. This sequence encodes CASSELGQGASGYTF.

This clonotype appeared many times. The chain recombines TRBV9 with TRBJ2-5; a possible D gene is TRBD2 (6 bases). The germline V and J ends were trimmed by 0 bases and 4 bases, with 16 bases remaining between them. Germline V gene sequence: CDR1 SGDLS, CDR2 YYNGEE. CDR3 length equals 16 residues. The CDR3 coding sequence is TGTGCCAGCAGCGTAGCTAGTGACCCGGAGGGAGAGACCCAGTACTTC. As protein: CASSVASDPEGETQYF.

The V gene is TRBV6-2 or TRBV6-3, the J gene TRBJ2-7; a weak D match, TRBD2 (5 bases). Germline CDR1 is MNHEY and CDR2 is SVGEGT. The germline V and J ends were trimmed by 2 bases and 2 bases, with 10 bases remaining between them. The CDR3 loop spans 14 amino acids. CDR3 sequence reads: CASSYGGSTYEQYF. DNA for the CDR3: TGTGCCAGCAGTTACGGCGGGTCAACCTACGAGCAGTACTTC.

This rearrangement joins TRBV27 to TRBJ2-1; no firm D call. The CDR3 runs to 12 residues. Trimming pared 6 bases from V and 7 bases from J, leaving 10 bases between. Germline CDR1 reads MNHEY; CDR2 reads SMNVEV (reference sequence). The CDR3 sequence is CASSPTFNEQFF. The CDR3 DNA is TGTGCCAGCAGCCCTACTTTTAATGAGCAGTTCTTC.

The CDR3 coding sequence is TGTGCCACCAGCAGAGATGGGGACAGAAACACCGGGGAGCTGTTTTTT. Its translation: CATSRDGDRNTGELFF. J is TRBJ2-2 and V is TRBV15, with TRBD1 identical over 7 bases. V dropped 0 bases and J dropped 2; count of bases not matched to a gene: 3. CDR3 size: 16 residues. CDR1 is LNHNV, CDR2 YYDKDF, per germline (reference sequence).

The V and J genes are TRBV7-2 and TRBJ2-7; no reliable D call. Germline CDR1 reads SGHTA; CDR2 reads FQGNSA. V lost 4 bases to trimming and J lost 6 bases, with 13 bases between them. This CDR3 region has 13 residues. The CDR3, as DNA: TGTGCCAGCAGCTCCGCCCGACCGGGCGAGCAGTACTTC. It codes for CASSSARPGEQYF.

The rearrangement joins TRBV27 to TRBJ1-1, with 7 bases fitting TRBD1. Trimming at V came to 5 bases and at J to 0 bases, leaving 9 bases not matched to a gene. The germline V gene encodes CDR1 MNHEY and CDR2 SMNVEV (reference sequence). The CDR3 sequence is 16 residues long. This CDR3 reads CASSPRQGPVNTEAFF. CDR3 in DNA: TGTGCCAGCAGTCCTCGACAGGGTCCTGTGAACACTGAAGCTTTCTTT.

The chain combines TRBV20-1 with TRBJ1-1, with D possibly matching TRBD1 (6 bases). V was trimmed by 5 bases and J by 3 bases, leaving 16 bases between them. Germline V gene sequence: CDR1 DFQATT, CDR2 SNEGSKA (reference sequence). The CDR3 extends over 14 amino acids. CDR3: CSAPPQGRDTEAFF. CDR3 in DNA: TGCAGTGCTCCACCCCAGGGGCGGGACACTGAAGCTTTCTTT.

This clonotype came up many times. J is TRBJ2-1 and V is TRBV7-3; 12 bases agree with TRBD2. V lost 2 bases to trimming and J lost 7 bases; unmatched junction nucleotides: 6. This CDR3 region has 16 residues. CDR1 is SGHTA, CDR2 FQGTGA, per germline. In nucleotides, the CDR3 is TGTGCCAGCAGCTTAGCCCTAGCGGGAGGGAAGAATGAGCAGTTCTTC. It codes for CASSLALAGGKNEQFF.

This clonotype occurred a few times. The rearrangement links TRBV3-1 to TRBJ2-1; 7 bases line up with TRBD2. This CDR3 has 17 amino acids. V lost 1 base to trimming and J lost 4 bases; unmatched junction nucleotides: 10. Looked up from germline, CDR1 is LGHDT and CDR2 is YNNKEL (reference sequence). In DNA form, the CDR3 reads TGTGCCAGCAGCCAAGGGTCGGGGCGCGGGGGATACAATGAGCAGTTCTTC. Amino acids: CASSQGSGRGGYNEQFF.

This clonotype was recorded at least ten times. This sequence joins TRBV29-1 and TRBJ2-2; 7 bases are a match to TRBD2. Trimming at V came to 7 bases and at J to 13 bases, leaving 9 bases not matched to a gene. There are 11 residues in the CDR3. Looked up from germline, CDR1 is SQVTM and CDR2 is ANQGSEA. CDR3 sequence (DNA): TGCAGCGCTCGGGCGGGAGTTGCGCTGTTTTTT. This encodes CSARAGVALFF.

This clonotype was recorded a few times. J is TRBJ2-1 and V is TRBV6-1; D possibly corresponds to TRBD1 (6 bases). CDR3 length equals 14 residues. Germline V gene sequence: CDR1 MNHNS, CDR2 SASEGT. Deletions cut 4 bases from V and 4 bases from J, with 11 bases between. The chain's CDR3 is CASSVNRVYNEQFF. The CDR3 DNA follows: TGTGCCAGCAGTGTGAACAGGGTTTACAATGAGCAGTTCTTC.

V and J are TRBV7-2 and TRBJ1-5, with TRBD1 identical over 9 bases. The CDR3 consists of 15 residues. V lost 2 bases to trimming and J lost 5 bases; unmatched junction nucleotides: 4. Germline CDR1 SGHTA, CDR2 FQGNSA. The CDR3 sequence: CASSLQQGAYQPQHF. The CDR3 DNA sequence: TGTGCCAGCAGCTTACAACAGGGGGCATATCAGCCCCAGCATTTT.

This clonotype was seen repeatedly, ten times or more. V gene TRBV4-1 combines with J gene TRBJ2-2; no firm D call. The germline V gene has CDR1 MGHRA and CDR2 YSYEKL. The ends were cut back, 2 bases at V and 3 bases at J, with 4 bases in the middle. The CDR3 runs to 13 residues. The CDR3 DNA is TGCGCCAGCAGCCAAACTGACACCGGGGAGCTGTTTTTT. Translation: CASSQTDTGELFF.

J is TRBJ2-1 and V is TRBV21-1. TRBV21-1 represents a pseudogene. CDR3 length equals 16 residues. CDR3: CASSLFSDNSYNEQFF. Here the CDR3 DNA reads TGTGCCAGCAGCCTTTTTTCCGACAACTCCTACAATGAGCAGTTCTTC.